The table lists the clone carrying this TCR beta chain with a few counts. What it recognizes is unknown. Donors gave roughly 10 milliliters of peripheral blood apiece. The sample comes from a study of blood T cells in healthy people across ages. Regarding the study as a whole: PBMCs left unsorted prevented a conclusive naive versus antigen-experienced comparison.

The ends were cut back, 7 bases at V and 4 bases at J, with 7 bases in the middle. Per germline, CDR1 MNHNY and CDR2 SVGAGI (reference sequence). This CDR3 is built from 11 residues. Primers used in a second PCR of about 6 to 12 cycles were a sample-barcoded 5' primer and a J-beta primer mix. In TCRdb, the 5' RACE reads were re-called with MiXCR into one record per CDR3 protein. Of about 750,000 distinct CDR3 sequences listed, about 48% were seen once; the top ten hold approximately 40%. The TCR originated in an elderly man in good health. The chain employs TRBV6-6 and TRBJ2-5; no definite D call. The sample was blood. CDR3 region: CASMRAETQYF. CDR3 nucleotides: TGTGCCAGCATGAGAGCAGAGACCCAGTACTTC.